The clone carrying this T cell receptor beta chain appeared a few times. Its antigen is unidentified. Germline assignment: CDR1 LNHNV and CDR2 YYDKDF (reference sequence). The CDR3 length is 15 residues. V dropped 1 base and J dropped 3 bases, with 13 bases sitting between them. This record belongs to a study of cytomegalovirus exposure and HLA in healthy donors. Overall study results and limits: What TCR beta sequences reportedly achieved was accurate prediction of HLA-A and HLA-B alleles in most subjects.

Amplification used 60 Vbeta primers and 13 Jbeta primers. The protocol was immunoSEQ multiplex PCR, while the TCRdb copy is restricted to in-frame clones and leaves out a portion. The data contain 180,000 or so clones, around 80% of them seen just once; the ten biggest clones take up around 7.7%. Sequencing was carried out using PBMCs. This chain connects TRBV15 to TRBJ2-7, with a weak D call TRBD1 (6 bases). This receptor was taken from a woman in her 40s in good health and CMV-seropositive. CDR3 coding DNA: TGTGCCACCAGCAGAGGGACAGACGAGGACTACGAGCAGTACTTC. Its translation: CATSRGTDEDYEQYF. The entire variable domain, with the rest obtained from reference TRBV15 and TRBJ2-7, is as follows: DAMVIQNPRYQVTQFGKPVTLSCSQTLNHNVMYWYQQKSSQAPKLLFHYYDKDFNNEADTPDNFQSRRPNTSFCFLDIRSPGLGDTAMYLCATSRGTDEDYEQYFGPGTRLTVT.